The 17 T cell receptor beta chains in this list originate from one sample, sequenced in a study of blood T cell repertoires in COVID-19. The protocol was immunoSEQ multiplex PCR, while the TCRdb copy is restricted to in-frame clones and leaves out a portion. The sample includes tens of thousands of clones, approximately 86% of them seen just once. The sample was peripheral blood. Every receptor here comes from a woman aged 70 to 79 with active or convalescent COVID-19.

This chain connects TRBV6-5 to TRBJ2-2, with TRBD1 matching over 7 bases. The ends lost 6 bases at V and 1 base at J; junction bases unmatched: 2. This CDR3 is built from 14 residues. Germline CDR1 is MNHEY and CDR2 is SVGAGI. The CDR3 DNA reads as TGTGCCAGCAGCTGGGACAGGAACACCGGGGAGCTGTTTTTT. Translation gives CASSWDRNTGELFF.

The V gene is TRBV29-1, the J gene TRBJ1-1, with 8 bases identical to TRBD1. The J segment lost 3 bases and the V segment lost 6 bases, leaving 3 bases of the junction unmatched. The germline V gene encodes CDR1 SQVTM and CDR2 ANQGSEA. The CDR3 runs 12 residues. CDR3 sequence: CSVGQGDTEAFF. The CDR3 region has the DNA TGCAGCGTCGGACAGGGCGACACTGAAGCTTTCTTT.

The gene calls are TRBV29-1 and TRBJ2-6, with TRBD1 matching over 8 bases. J lost 0 bases, V lost 6 bases, and 4 bases had no gene match. The CDR3 length is 15 residues. The germline V gene has CDR1 SQVTM and CDR2 ANQGSEA. The CDR3 nucleotides read TGCAGCGTGGGGACAGGAAGCTCTGGGGCCAACGTCCTGACTTTC. Its protein is CSVGTGSSGANVLTF.

The V and J genes are TRBV3-1 (or the pseudogene TRBV3-2) and TRBJ1-2; tentative D call: TRBD1 (5 bases). V lost 8 bases and J lost 4, with 20 bases in between. Germline V gene lookup returns CDR1 LGHDT and CDR2 YNNKEL (reference sequence). The length of the CDR3 is 15 residues. The CDR3: CASSQVSRGSYGYTF. CDR3 sequence (DNA): TGTGCCAGCTCCCAAGTAAGTCGGGGGTCCTATGGCTACACCTTC.

J is TRBJ1-1 and V is TRBV20-1; D is unclear. With 6 bases removed from V and 1 base from J, the gap between germline ends came to 6 bases. The CDR3 spans 11 residues. Per germline, CDR1 DFQATT and CDR2 SNEGSKA (reference sequence). The CDR3 DNA reads as TGCAGTGCGGCAGGGAACACTGAAGCTTTCTTT. Translated, it gives CSAAGNTEAFF.

The chain recombines TRBV27 with TRBJ1-4; D not certain. V lost 5 bases, J lost 0 bases, and 10 bases lay in between. The CDR3 length is 15 residues. Germline loops: CDR1 MNHEY, CDR2 SMNVEV (reference sequence). The CDR3 loop reads CASSPHSATNEKLFF. In DNA form, the CDR3 reads TGTGCCAGCAGTCCCCACAGTGCAACTAATGAAAAACTGTTTTTT.

The chain combines TRBV5-1 with TRBJ1-1; TRBD1 matches at 7 bases. CDR1 and CDR2 from the germline V gene are SGHRS and YFSETQ. Losses at the gene ends were 4 bases for V and 0 bases for J; bases not matched to a gene: 6. The CDR3 consists of 15 residues. The CDR3 DNA is TGCGCCAGCAGCCCGACGACAGGGATGAACACTGAAGCTTTCTTT. It translates to CASSPTTGMNTEAFF.

V usage is TRBV6-6 and J usage is TRBJ1-2; D perhaps matches TRBD1 (5 bases). This CDR3 region has 15 residues. Germline V CDR1 and CDR2: MNHNY, SVGAGI (reference sequence). V shed 6 bases and J shed 7 bases, with 21 bases lying between them. CDR3: CASSPPGLSGGGYTF. CDR3 sequence (DNA): TGTGCCAGCAGCCCCCCAGGGCTCTCGGGAGGTGGCTACACCTTC.

The chain carries TRBV6-1 and TRBJ2-7; TRBD2 matches 7 bases. The junction had 11 bases not matched to a gene; V was cut back by 2 bases and J by 1 base. The CDR3 length is 17 residues. The germline gives CDR1 MNHNS, CDR2 SASEGT. The CDR3 sequence is CASSEWGGATISYEQYF. DNA for the CDR3: TGTGCCAGCAGTGAATGGGGGGGTGCCACCATTTCCTACGAGCAGTACTTC.

The sample holds a few counts of this clone. CDR3 residues: CASSGQGAGYNSPLHF. DNA for the CDR3: TGTGCCAGCAGTGGACAGGGGGCTGGCTATAATTCACCCCTCCACTTT. The chain has TRBV6-1 and TRBJ1-6; 10 nucleotides match TRBD1. CDR3 size: 16 residues. Germline loops: CDR1 MNHNS, CDR2 SASEGT. V was clipped by 4 bases and J by 3 bases; unmatched bases: 3.

This clone was seen a single time. The gene calls are TRBV20-1 and TRBJ1-1, with D uncertain. Trimming took 3 bases from V and 1 from J, leaving 6 bases between them. The CDR3 loop spans 12 amino acids. Germline lookup yields CDR1 DFQATT and CDR2 SNEGSKA (reference sequence). The CDR3 here is CSASWRNTEAFF. The CDR3 coding sequence is TGCAGTGCTAGTTGGAGGAACACTGAAGCTTTCTTT.

This clone was seen once. The rearrangement links TRBV21-1 to TRBJ1-1. TRBV21-1 is given as a pseudogene. This CDR3 contains 14 residues. The chain's CDR3 is CASNPRRGLAEAFF. The CDR3 DNA reads as TGTGCCAGCAACCCAAGGAGGGGATTAGCTGAAGCTTTCTTT.

This clone has just a few counts. The chain links TRBV10-3 to TRBJ1-2, with 11 bases matching TRBD1. V shed 7 bases and J 0 bases; nucleotides not matched to a gene: 4. This CDR3 is 15 amino acids long. Per the germline V gene, CDR1 is ENHRY and CDR2 is SYGVKD. The CDR3 is CAIKGQGAANYGYTF. The CDR3 coding sequence is TGTGCCATCAAAGGACAGGGGGCAGCTAACTATGGCTACACCTTC.

This rearrangement joins TRBV23-1 to TRBJ2-2, with 10 positions matching TRBD1. TRBV23-1 is classed as an ORF, of uncertain function. The CDR3 spans 20 residues. V lost 7 bases, J lost 4 bases, and 21 bases stayed unmatched. In DNA, the CDR3 is TGCGCCAGCACCCCCGGGGGGGGACAGGGGATTTCCGGTAGCACCGGGGAGCTGTTTTTT. Protein sequence: CASTPGGGQGISGSTGELFF.

The chain uses TRBV7-2 and TRBJ1-2, with D possibly matching TRBD1 (6 bases). The CDR3 sequence is 14 residues long. CDR1 is SGHTA, CDR2 FQGNSA, per germline. Trimming pared 1 base from V and 6 bases from J, leaving 12 bases between. CDR3 DNA sequence: TGTGCCAGCAGCTTAGTTCAGGGGTACGATGGCTACACCTTC. The encoded protein is CASSLVQGYDGYTF.

The chain recombines TRBV7-2 with TRBJ1-1; 7 nucleotides align to TRBD1. This CDR3 has 15 amino acids. Trimming at V came to 6 bases and at J to 1 base, leaving 8 bases not matched to a gene. The germline gives CDR1 SGHTA, CDR2 FQGNSA. The CDR3 DNA follows: TGTGCCAGCAGTAGCACAAGACAGGGGAACACTGAAGCTTTCTTT. Encoded protein: CASSSTRQGNTEAFF.

V and J are TRBV18 and TRBJ1-3; possibly TRBD1 for D (6 bases). Germline V lookup: CDR1 KGHSH, CDR2 LQKENI. This CDR3 region has 16 residues. Trimming cost V 2 bases and J 4 bases, with 15 bases left between them. CDR3 sequence: CASSPRGQGTGNTIYF. The CDR3 coding sequence is TGTGCCAGCTCACCAAGAGGGCAGGGGACCGGAAACACCATATATTTT.